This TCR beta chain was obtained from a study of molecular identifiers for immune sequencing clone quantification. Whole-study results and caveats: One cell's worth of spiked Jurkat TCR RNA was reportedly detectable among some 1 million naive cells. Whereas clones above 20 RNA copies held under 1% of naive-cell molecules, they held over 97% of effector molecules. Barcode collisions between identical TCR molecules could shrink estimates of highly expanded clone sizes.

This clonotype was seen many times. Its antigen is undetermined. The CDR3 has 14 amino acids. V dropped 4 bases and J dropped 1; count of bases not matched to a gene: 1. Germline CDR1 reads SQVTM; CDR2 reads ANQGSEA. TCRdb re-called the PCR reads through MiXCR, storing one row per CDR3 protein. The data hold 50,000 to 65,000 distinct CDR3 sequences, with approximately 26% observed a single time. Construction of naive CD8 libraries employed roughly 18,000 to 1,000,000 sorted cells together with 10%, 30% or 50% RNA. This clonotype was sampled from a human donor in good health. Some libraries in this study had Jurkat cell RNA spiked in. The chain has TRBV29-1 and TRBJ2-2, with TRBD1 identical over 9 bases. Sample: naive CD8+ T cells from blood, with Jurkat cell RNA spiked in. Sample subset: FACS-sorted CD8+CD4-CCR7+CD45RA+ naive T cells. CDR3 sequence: CSVVGQGNTGELFF. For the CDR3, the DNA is TGCAGCGTTGTGGGACAGGGGAACACCGGGGAGCTGTTTTTT.